The TCR beta chain described here comes from a study of T cell responses to AZD1222 COVID-19 vaccine. Generated by immunoSEQ multiplex PCR, the TCRdb table keeps only in-frame clones and is missing some. The table lists fewer than 150,000 clones, 70% to 90% of them singletons. Study observations and caveats: Donor demographics were predominantly white British with a female majority; clonal diversity may be underestimated. Among vaccine-associated CD4 TCRs, coverage spanned spike, with dominance at 160-218 and 743-854. Within unmutated variant regions lay the reported targets of nearly half of spike-specific TCRs. Following two doses of AZD1222, Spike-specific TCR breadth and depth rose.

Concerning this clone itself: The antigen remains undetermined.

The CDR3 loop spans 16 amino acids. V trimming: 3 bases; J trimming: 3 bases; junction bases outside the gene matches: 11. CDR1 SGDLS and CDR2 YYNGEE come from the germline V gene. Sequencing used peripheral blood, obtained 28 days after the second AZD1222 dose. The chain couples TRBV9 to TRBJ1-1; 7 nucleotides line up with TRBD1. This TCR derives from an adult who received the AZD1222 COVID-19 vaccine. CDR3 DNA: TGTGCCAGCAGCGCCAAAACAGGGGTTGCGGACACTGAAGCTTTCTTT. It yields the protein CASSAKTGVADTEAFF.